Below, 2 T cell receptor beta chains from the same sample are listed, as sequenced in a study of blood T cell repertoires in COVID-19. Some clones are missing from TCRdb's copy, which holds only in-frame ones; the method was immunoSEQ multiplex PCR. The repertoire has 200,000 to 250,000 clones, approximately 80% of them found once; the top ten carry more than 9%. The sequenced sample was peripheral blood. These TCRs come from a woman older than 75 with acute or convalescent COVID-19.

The CDR3 reads CASGLGQGISIGRDDEQYF. CDR3 DNA sequence: TGTGCTAGTGGTCTAGGACAGGGCATATCAATCGGGAGAGATGACGAGCAGTACTTC. V and J are TRBV12-5 and TRBJ2-7; 8 bases align to TRBD1. The J segment lost 5 bases and the V segment lost 5 bases, leaving 23 bases of the junction unmatched. Germline values: CDR1 LGHNT, CDR2 FRNRAP. CDR3 length equals 19 residues.

Concerning this clone: Its ends do not fully match the called genes, so a read error is possible. The chain couples TRBV11-2 to TRBJ2-1; 10 nucleotides line up with TRBD2. The CDR3 contains 19 residues. Per the germline V gene, CDR1 is SGHAT and CDR2 is FQNNGV. The CDR3 DNA reads as TGTGCCAGCACCTTATCGCTTAGCGGGGGGTCCGTCTCCTACAATGAGCAGTTCTTC. Its protein product is CASTLSLSGGSVSYNEQFF.